This T cell receptor (beta chain) is drawn from a study of immune cell composition in non-small cell lung cancer. Generated by immunoSEQ multiplex PCR, the TCRdb table keeps only in-frame clones and is missing some. This sample has fewer than 2,000 clones, with roughly 85% found just once. CDR3 length equals 16 residues. V gave up 0 bases and J gave up 0 bases; unmatched junction bases: 2. Germline loops: CDR1 SGHRS, CDR2 YFSETQ. The source material was lung tumor tissue. This chain uses TRBV5-1 with TRBJ2-2, with 7 bases lining up with TRBD2. The clonotype originates from a human donor with non-small cell lung cancer. The CDR3, as DNA: TGCGCCAGCAGCTTGGTCGCGGGAGCGAACACCGGGGAGCTGTTTTTT. This codes for CASSLVAGANTGELFF.